The sequence of this TCR beta chain was determined in a study of shared clonotypes between healthy human individuals. Naive CD8 populations comprised CD45RO-negative cells positively selected for CCR7, excluding terminally differentiated effector memory CD45RA+ cells. Deep level was the assay's run setting. Here immunoSEQ multiplex PCR was the method, and the copy in TCRdb shows in-frame clones only, minus some. The sample records millions of clones, approximately 94% being singletons. This TCR was sampled from a man younger than 35 in good health. Sequenced input: naive CD8+ T cells sorted from blood.

CDR3 region: CASSPRDSPSYYGYTF. In DNA, the CDR3 is TGCGCCAGCAGCCCTCGGGACAGTCCAAGCTACTATGGCTACACCTTC. The chain combines TRBV4-1 with TRBJ1-2; 7 bases are shared with TRBD1. The CDR3 loop spans 16 amino acids. Per germline, CDR1 MGHRA and CDR2 YSYEKL. J was trimmed by 3 bases and V by 4 bases; bases with no gene match: 11.